The 16 T cell receptor beta chains given below trace back to one sample, sequenced in a study of graft-versus-host responses after intestinal transplantation. The table came from immunoSEQ multiplex PCR; TCRdb's copy has only in-frame clones and leaves some out. The sample lists tens of thousands of clones, roughly 92% seen once, with 6.5% to 7% in the top ten. Specimen: bone marrow, collected approximately 100 weeks after intestinal transplantation. The receptors were gathered from a human patient who received an intestinal transplant, so some T cells may come from the graft donor.

The rearrangement links TRBV2 to TRBJ2-3; TRBD1 matches at 10 bases. CDR1 and CDR2 from the germline V gene are SNHLY and FYNNEI. V shed 6 bases and J 3 bases; nucleotides not matched to a gene: 9. The CDR3 covers 16 residues. Here the CDR3 reads CASRVGQGVRTDTQYF. The DNA of the CDR3 is TGTGCCAGCAGAGTCGGACAGGGGGTACGTACAGATACGCAGTATTTT.

The chain combines TRBV25-1 with TRBJ2-5, with TRBD1 identical over 8 bases. Germline assignment: CDR1 MGHDK and CDR2 SYGVNS. The V segment lost 6 bases and the J segment 5 bases; nucleotides outside the gene matches: 11. The CDR3 length is 15 residues. CDR3 region: CASRAGQHRGETQYF. The CDR3 region has the DNA TGTGCCAGCAGGGCAGGCCAACACAGGGGGGAGACCCAGTACTTC.

The chain combines TRBV10-3 with TRBJ2-3, with 9 bases lining up with TRBD2. The germline gives CDR1 ENHRY, CDR2 SYGVKD. After removal of 10 bases from V and 2 bases from J, the junction contained 10 bases not matched to a gene. This CDR3 spans 15 amino acids. Written as DNA, the CDR3 is TGTGCCACCGTCCCTAGCGGGATTTTCACAGATACGCAGTATTTT. Translating gives CATVPSGIFTDTQYF.

This clone was counted between two and nine times. This rearrangement joins TRBV9 to TRBJ2-5, with D uncertain. V was clipped by 0 bases and J by 2 bases, with 2 bases between them. The CDR3 has 12 residues. Germline values: CDR1 SGDLS, CDR2 YYNGEE. For the CDR3, the DNA is TGTGCCAGCAGCGTAGATCAAGAGACCCAGTACTTC. It translates to CASSVDQETQYF.

The CDR3, as DNA: TGTGCCAGCAGTTACTCTGGGGGCTACTCCTACAATGAGCAGTTCTTC. Translation: CASSYSGGYSYNEQFF. This chain links TRBV6-5 with TRBJ2-1; possible D gene TRBD1, 6 bases. CDR3 length: 16 residues. Germline V gene data show CDR1 as MNHEY and CDR2 as SVGAGI. V lost 0 bases and J 0 bases, leaving 9 bases between the germline ends.

The genes are TRBV30 and TRBJ1-1; possibly TRBD1 for D (6 bases). Trimming removed 0 bases at V and 3 bases at J, with 8 bases between. Per the germline V gene, CDR1 is GTSNPN and CDR2 is SVGIG (reference sequence). This CDR3 is built from 13 residues. CDR3 sequence (DNA): TGTGCCTGGAGTGTAAACAGGGACACTGAAGCTTTCTTT. It specifies CAWSVNRDTEAFF.

This clone turned up a few times. The gene calls are TRBV2 and TRBJ2-5; 7 nucleotides align to TRBD1. The V gene's germline CDR1 is SNHLY and CDR2 FYNNEI. Unmatched junction bases numbered 5, after V lost 8 bases and J lost 2 bases. This CDR3 has 13 amino acids. This CDR3 reads CASLRGPQETQYF. The CDR3 coding sequence is TGTGCCAGCTTGAGGGGGCCTCAAGAGACCCAGTACTTC.

The chain carries TRBV9 and TRBJ1-2; D remains unclear. Per the germline V gene, CDR1 is SGDLS and CDR2 is YYNGEE. CDR3 size: 15 residues. V lost 0 bases, J lost 4 bases, and 13 bases lay in between. CDR3 sequence reads: CASSVDQQGSYGYTF. The DNA of the CDR3 is TGTGCCAGCAGCGTAGACCAACAAGGGTCCTATGGCTACACCTTC.

The CDR3 spells CASSLIEKPSTDTQYF. CDR3 bases: TGCGCCAGCAGCTTGATCGAGAAACCTAGCACAGATACGCAGTATTTT. The V call is TRBV5-1, the J call TRBJ2-3, with D uncertain. Germline CDR1 reads SGHRS; CDR2 reads YFSETQ. Trimming shortened V by 1 base and J by 0 bases, and 12 bases separated the two germline ends. The CDR3 sequence is 16 residues long. Full variable domain (remainder filled in from reference TRBV5-1 and TRBJ2-3): KAGVTQTPRYLIKTRGQQVTLSCSPISGHRSVSWYQQTPGQGLQFLFEYFSETQRNKGNFPGRFSGRQFSNSRSEMNVSTLELGDSALYLCASSLIEKPSTDTQYFGPGTRLTVL.

This chain joins TRBV5-6 and TRBJ1-5; a possible D gene is TRBD1 (5 bases). V was cut by 4 bases and J by 6 bases, with 14 bases left in between. Per the germline V gene, CDR1 is SGHDT and CDR2 is YYEEEE. The CDR3 contains 14 residues. The CDR3 DNA is TGTGCCAGCAGCCTTGGCGGGGGAGGTCAGCCCCAGCATTTT. It codes for CASSLGGGGQPQHF.

V usage is TRBV6-5 and J usage is TRBJ2-5; D could derive from TRBD1 or TRBD2 (6 bases each). This CDR3 region has 14 residues. CDR1 MNHEY and CDR2 SVGAGI come from the germline V gene. V lost 7 bases, J lost 1 base, and 13 bases lay in between. The CDR3 region is CASTAGTSQETQYF. The CDR3 DNA reads TGTGCCAGCACGGCGGGGACAAGCCAAGAGACCCAGTACTTC.

The V call is TRBV29-1, the J call TRBJ2-2, with 8 positions matching TRBD2. Germline trimming cut 7 bases from V and 1 base from J; bases unmatched to any gene: 2. Germline CDR1 SQVTM, CDR2 ANQGSEA. CDR3 length: 13 residues. The CDR3: CSAGTRNTGELFF. In nucleotides, the CDR3 is TGCAGCGCAGGGACTAGGAACACCGGGGAGCTGTTTTTT.

This clone was found once. V gene TRBV4-1 combines with J gene TRBJ1-2, with D maybe TRBD1 (6 bases). The CDR3 spans 17 residues. Trimming took 1 base from V and 2 from J, leaving 17 bases between them. CDR1 MGHRA and CDR2 YSYEKL come from the germline V gene. As DNA, the CDR3 is TGCGCCAGCAGCCAAGTAGGGAGGACAGTTCTCAACTATGGCTACACCTTC. Translation: CASSQVGRTVLNYGYTF.

V and J are TRBV7-2 and TRBJ2-5; 13 bases line up with TRBD2. With 0 bases clipped from V and 5 bases from J, the junction kept 6 bases outside the gene matches. The V gene's germline CDR1 is SGHTA and CDR2 FQGNSA. The CDR3 loop spans 17 amino acids. CDR3: CASSLARLAGGRETQYF. The CDR3 DNA reads TGTGCCAGCAGCTTAGCCAGACTAGCGGGGGGTCGGGAGACCCAGTACTTC.

This sequence joins TRBV10-3 and TRBJ2-7, with 7 bases matching TRBD2. Unmatched junction bases numbered 9, after V lost 6 bases and J lost 1 base. The CDR3 length is 15 residues. Germline CDR1 reads ENHRY; CDR2 reads SYGVKD. CDR3 loop: CAISAGLPHSYEQYF. For the CDR3, the DNA is TGTGCCATCAGCGCGGGACTACCCCATTCCTACGAGCAGTACTTC.

This chain joins TRBV11-2 and TRBJ2-1; 7 bases align to TRBD2. Trimming cost V 2 bases and J 0 bases; bases outside gene matches: 10. CDR3 size: 18 residues. The germline gives CDR1 SGHAT, CDR2 FQNNGV. The CDR3 nucleotides read TGTGCCAGCAGCTTAACGTGGGGCAGGACTAGCTCCTACAATGAGCAGTTCTTC. Residues: CASSLTWGRTSSYNEQFF.